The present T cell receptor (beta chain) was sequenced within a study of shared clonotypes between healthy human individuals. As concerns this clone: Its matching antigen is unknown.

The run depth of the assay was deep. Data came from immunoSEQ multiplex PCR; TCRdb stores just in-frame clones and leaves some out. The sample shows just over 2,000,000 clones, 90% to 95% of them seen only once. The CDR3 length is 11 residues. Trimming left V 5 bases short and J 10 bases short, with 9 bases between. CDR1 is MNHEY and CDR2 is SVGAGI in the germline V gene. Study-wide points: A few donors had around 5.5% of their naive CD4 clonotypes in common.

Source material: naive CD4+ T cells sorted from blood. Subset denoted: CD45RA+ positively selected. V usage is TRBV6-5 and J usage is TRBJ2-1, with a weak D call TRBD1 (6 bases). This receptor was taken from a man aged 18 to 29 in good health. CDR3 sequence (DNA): TGTGCCAGCAGTCAAAGGGGGGAGCAGTTCTTC. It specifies CASSQRGEQFF.